What follows describes a single T cell receptor beta chain. This sample is part of a study of blood T cell repertoires in COVID-19. Across the whole study: Donors in the United States, Italy and Spain gave samples during acute or convalescent COVID-19.

Repertoires were generated with immunoSEQ multiplex PCR, while TCRdb's copy carries only in-frame clones and drops some. The data contain 95,000 to 100,000 clones, 75% to 90% of them singletons. Sequencing input: peripheral blood. The receptor was isolated from a man aged 80 or over with acute or convalescent COVID-19.

CDR3 in amino acids: CASSYGKGGNEQFF. In DNA form, the CDR3 reads TGTGCCAGCAGTTACGGGAAGGGAGGCAATGAGCAGTTCTTC. The chain is built from TRBV6-5 and TRBJ2-1, with a weak D call TRBD2 (6 bases). V shed 2 bases and J shed 6 bases, with 11 bases lying between them. The CDR3 length is 14 residues. Germline CDR1 is MNHEY and CDR2 is SVGAGI.